Following are 4 T cell receptor beta chains from one sample sequenced in a study of T cells expressing NK-cell markers. TCRdb reanalyzed the 5' RACE reads and collapses them to one entry per CDR3 protein, without DNA. The sample has about 460,000 distinct CDR3 sequences, and its top ten clones hold 1.4%. The sample comprised blood T cells: a sorted CD56 or NKG2C T cell subset, CD4+ or CD8+ T cells, or bulk PBMC T cells (not recorded which). All receptors come from a woman aged 50 to 60 in good health.

The chain is built from TRBV20-1 and TRBJ2-1; the D gene TCRdb calls, TRBD2, cannot be checked with no DNA. Germline V gene lookup returns CDR1 DFQATT and CDR2 SNEGSKA (reference sequence). This CDR3 is 13 amino acids long. The CDR3 here is CSVLGTSMNEQFF.

The rearrangement links TRBV29-1 to TRBJ2-5; the D call from TCRdb, TRBD1, cannot be confirmed without DNA. This CDR3 is built from 12 residues. CDR1 is SQVTM and CDR2 is ANQGSEA in the germline V gene. The CDR3 protein is CSVCRVEETQYF. Filled out from reference TRBV29-1 and TRBJ2-5, the complete variable domain reads SAVISQKPSRDICQRGTSLTIQCQVDSQVTMMFWYRQQPGQSLTLIATANQGSEATYESGFVIDKFPISRPNLTFSTLTVSNMSPEDSSIYLCSVCRVEETQYFGPGTRLLVL.

The chain has TRBV6-2 or TRBV6-3 and TRBJ2-3; the TRBD1 assignment by TCRdb is unverifiable without DNA. Germline CDR1 is MNHEY and CDR2 is SVGEGT. The CDR3 totals 13 residues. The chain's CDR3 is CASRPGSADTQYF.

This chain links TRBV14 with TRBJ2-5. Germline CDR1 is SGHDN and CDR2 is FVKESK. The CDR3 sequence is 15 residues long. The CDR3 region is CASSLGHDIQETQYF.